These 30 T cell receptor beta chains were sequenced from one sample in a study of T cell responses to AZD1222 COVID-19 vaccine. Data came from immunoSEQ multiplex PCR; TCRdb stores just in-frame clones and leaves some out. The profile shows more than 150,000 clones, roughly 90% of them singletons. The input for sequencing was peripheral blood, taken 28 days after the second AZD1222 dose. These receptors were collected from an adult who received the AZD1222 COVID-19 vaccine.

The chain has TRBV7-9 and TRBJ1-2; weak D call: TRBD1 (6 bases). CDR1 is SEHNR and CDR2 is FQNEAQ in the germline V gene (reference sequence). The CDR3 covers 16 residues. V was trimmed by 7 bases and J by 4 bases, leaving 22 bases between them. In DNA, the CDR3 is TGTGCCAGCAACCATATAGAACGAGACAGGAGCTATGGCTACACCTTC. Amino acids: CASNHIERDRSYGYTF.

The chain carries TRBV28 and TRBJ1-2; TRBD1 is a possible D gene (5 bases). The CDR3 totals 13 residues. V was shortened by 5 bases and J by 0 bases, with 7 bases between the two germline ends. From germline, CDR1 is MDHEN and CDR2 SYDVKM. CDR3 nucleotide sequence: TGTGCCAGCAGTCAGGGTACTAACTATGGCTACACCTTC. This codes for CASSQGTNYGYTF.

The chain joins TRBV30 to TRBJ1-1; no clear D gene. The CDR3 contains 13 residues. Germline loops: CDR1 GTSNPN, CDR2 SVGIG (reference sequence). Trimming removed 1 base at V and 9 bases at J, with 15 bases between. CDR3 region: CAWSAKDSFQAFF. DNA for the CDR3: TGTGCCTGGAGTGCCAAAGACTCCTTCCAAGCTTTCTTT.

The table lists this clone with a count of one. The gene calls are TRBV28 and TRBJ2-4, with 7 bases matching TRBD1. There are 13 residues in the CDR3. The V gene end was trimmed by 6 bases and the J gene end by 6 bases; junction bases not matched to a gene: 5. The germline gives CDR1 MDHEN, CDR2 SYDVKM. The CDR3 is CASSQRTGNIQYF. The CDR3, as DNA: TGTGCCAGCAGCCAACGGACAGGAAACATTCAGTACTTC.

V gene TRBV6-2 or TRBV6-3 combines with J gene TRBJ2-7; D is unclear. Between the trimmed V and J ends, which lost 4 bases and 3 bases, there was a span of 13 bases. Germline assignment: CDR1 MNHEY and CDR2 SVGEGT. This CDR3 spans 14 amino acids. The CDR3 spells CASSSGAARYEQYF. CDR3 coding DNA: TGTGCCAGCAGTTCAGGTGCGGCACGCTACGAGCAGTACTTC.

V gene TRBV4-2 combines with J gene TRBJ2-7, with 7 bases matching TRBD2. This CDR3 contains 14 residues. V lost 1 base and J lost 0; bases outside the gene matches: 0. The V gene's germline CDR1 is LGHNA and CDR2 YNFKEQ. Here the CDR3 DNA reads TGTGCCAGCAGCCAAGGGACTAGCTCCTACGAGCAGTACTTC. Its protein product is CASSQGTSSYEQYF.

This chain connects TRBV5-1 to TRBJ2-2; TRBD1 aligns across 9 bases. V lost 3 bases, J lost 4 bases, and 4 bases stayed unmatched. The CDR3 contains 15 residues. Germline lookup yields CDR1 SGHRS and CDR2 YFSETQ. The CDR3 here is CASSSGTGPTGELFF. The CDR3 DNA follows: TGCGCCAGCAGCTCCGGGACAGGGCCCACCGGGGAGCTGTTTTTT.

The CDR3 protein is CASSRTGVGYTF. In DNA form, the CDR3 reads TGTGCCAGCAGCCGCACAGGGGTTGGCTACACCTTC. The genes are TRBV6-2 or TRBV6-3 and TRBJ1-2; 7 bases match TRBD1. Germline CDR1 MNHEY, CDR2 SVGEGT. Trimming cost V 6 bases and J 7 bases; bases outside gene matches: 5. The CDR3 runs 12 residues.

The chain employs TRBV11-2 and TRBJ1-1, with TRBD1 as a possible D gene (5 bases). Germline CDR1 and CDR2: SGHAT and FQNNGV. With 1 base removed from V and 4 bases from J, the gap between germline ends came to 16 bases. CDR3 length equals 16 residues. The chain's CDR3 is CASSLAGVQVGTEAFF. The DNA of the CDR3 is TGTGCCAGCAGCTTAGCGGGGGTCCAGGTTGGCACTGAAGCTTTCTTT.

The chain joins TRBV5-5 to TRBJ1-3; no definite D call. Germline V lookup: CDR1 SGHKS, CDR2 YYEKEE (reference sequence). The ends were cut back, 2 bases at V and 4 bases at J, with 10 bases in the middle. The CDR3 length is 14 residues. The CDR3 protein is CASSLMTPGNTIYF. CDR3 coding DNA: TGTGCCAGCAGCTTAATGACCCCAGGAAACACCATATATTTT.

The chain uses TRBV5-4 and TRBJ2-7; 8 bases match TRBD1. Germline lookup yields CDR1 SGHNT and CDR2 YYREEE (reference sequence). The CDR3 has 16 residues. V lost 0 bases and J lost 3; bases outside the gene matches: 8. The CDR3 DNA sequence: TGTGCCAGCAGCTTGGATTACGGAACAGGGGGCTACGAGCAGTACTTC. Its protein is CASSLDYGTGGYEQYF. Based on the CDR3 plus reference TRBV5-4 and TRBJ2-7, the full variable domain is ETGVTQSPTHLIKTRGQQVTLRCSSQSGHNTVSWYQQALGQGPQFIFQYYREEENGRGNFPPRFSGLQFPNYSSELNVNALELDDSALYLCASSLDYGTGGYEQYFGPGTRLTVT.

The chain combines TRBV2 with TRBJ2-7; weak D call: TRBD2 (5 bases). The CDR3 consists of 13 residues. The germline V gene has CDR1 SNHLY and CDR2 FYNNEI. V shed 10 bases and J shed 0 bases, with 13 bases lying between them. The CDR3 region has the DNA TGTGCCAATTCTTTAGGGAGCTCCTACGAGCAGTACTTC. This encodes CANSLGSSYEQYF.

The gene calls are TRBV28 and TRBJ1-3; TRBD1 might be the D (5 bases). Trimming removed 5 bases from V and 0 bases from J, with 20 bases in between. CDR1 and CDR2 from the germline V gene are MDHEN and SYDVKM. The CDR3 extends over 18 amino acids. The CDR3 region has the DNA TGTGCCAGCAGTCCTCGGGGCAGCCTCCCGCTCTCTGGAAACACCATATATTTT. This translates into CASSPRGSLPLSGNTIYF. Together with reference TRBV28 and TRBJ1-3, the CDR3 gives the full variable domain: DVKVTQSSRYLVKRTGEKVFLECVQDMDHENMFWYRQDPGLGLRLIYFSYDVKMKEKGDIPEGYSVSREKKERFSLILESASTNQTSMYLCASSPRGSLPLSGNTIYFGEGSWLTVV.

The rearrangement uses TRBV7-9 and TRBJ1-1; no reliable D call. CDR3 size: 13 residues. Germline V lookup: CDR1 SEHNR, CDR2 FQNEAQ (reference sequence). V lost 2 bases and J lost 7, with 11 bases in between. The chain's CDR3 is CASSLFTSDEAFF. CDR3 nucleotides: TGTGCCAGCAGCTTATTTACCTCAGATGAAGCTTTCTTT.

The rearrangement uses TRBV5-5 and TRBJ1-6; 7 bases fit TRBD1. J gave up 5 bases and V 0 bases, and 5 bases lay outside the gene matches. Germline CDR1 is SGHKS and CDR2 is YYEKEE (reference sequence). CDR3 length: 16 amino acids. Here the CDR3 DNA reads TGTGCCAGCAGCTTGGACCCCAGGGGGAATAATTCACCCCTCCACTTT. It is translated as CASSLDPRGNNSPLHF.

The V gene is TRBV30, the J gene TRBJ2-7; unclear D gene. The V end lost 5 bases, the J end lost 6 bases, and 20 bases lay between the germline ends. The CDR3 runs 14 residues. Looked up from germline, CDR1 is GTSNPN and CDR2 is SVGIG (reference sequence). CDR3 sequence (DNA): TGTGCCTGGGAAGGGAAGGGAACTTACGGCGAGCAGTACTTC. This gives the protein CAWEGKGTYGEQYF.

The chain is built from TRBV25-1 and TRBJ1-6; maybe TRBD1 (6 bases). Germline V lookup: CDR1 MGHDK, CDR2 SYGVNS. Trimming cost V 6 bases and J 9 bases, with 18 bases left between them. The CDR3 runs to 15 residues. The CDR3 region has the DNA TGTGCCAGCAGCCGGGACACAACCGAGATTTCACCCCTCCACTTT. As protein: CASSRDTTEISPLHF.

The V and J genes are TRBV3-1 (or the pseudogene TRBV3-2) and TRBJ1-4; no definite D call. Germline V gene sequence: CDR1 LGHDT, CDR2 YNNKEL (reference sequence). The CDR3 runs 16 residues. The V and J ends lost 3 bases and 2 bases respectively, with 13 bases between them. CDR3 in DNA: TGTGCCAGCAGCCAGTCGGGAGGTGGGACTAATGAAAAACTGTTTTTT. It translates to CASSQSGGGTNEKLFF.

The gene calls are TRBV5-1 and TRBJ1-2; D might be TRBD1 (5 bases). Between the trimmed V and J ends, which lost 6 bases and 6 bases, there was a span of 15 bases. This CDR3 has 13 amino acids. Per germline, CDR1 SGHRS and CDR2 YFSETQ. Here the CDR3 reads CASTPSGDNGYTF. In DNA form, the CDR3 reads TGCGCCAGCACCCCCTCGGGGGATAATGGCTACACCTTC.

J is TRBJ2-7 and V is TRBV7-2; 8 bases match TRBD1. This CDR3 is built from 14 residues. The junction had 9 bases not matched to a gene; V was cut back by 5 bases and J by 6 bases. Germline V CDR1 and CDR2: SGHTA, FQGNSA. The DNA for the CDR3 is TGTGCCAGCAGCCTCCGAAACAGGGGGACCGAGCAGTACTTC. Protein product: CASSLRNRGTEQYF. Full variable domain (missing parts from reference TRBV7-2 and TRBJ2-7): GAGVSQSPSNKVTEKGKDVELRCDPISGHTALYWYRQSLGQGLEFLIYFQGNSAPDKSGLPSDRFSAERTGGSVSTLTIQRTQQEDSAVYLCASSLRNRGTEQYFGPGTRLTVT.

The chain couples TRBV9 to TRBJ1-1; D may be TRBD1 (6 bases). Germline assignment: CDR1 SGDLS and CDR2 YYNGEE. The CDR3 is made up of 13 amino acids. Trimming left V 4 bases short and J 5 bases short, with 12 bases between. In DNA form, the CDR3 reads TGTGCCAGCAGCAGCGGAGGGGGAACTGAAGCTTTCTTT. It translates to CASSSGGGTEAFF.

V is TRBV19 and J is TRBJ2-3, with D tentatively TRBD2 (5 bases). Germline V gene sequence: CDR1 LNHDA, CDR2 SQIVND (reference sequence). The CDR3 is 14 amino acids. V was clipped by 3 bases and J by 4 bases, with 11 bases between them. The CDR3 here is CASSMGGFADTQYF. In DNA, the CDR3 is TGTGCCAGTAGTATGGGCGGGTTCGCAGATACGCAGTATTTT.

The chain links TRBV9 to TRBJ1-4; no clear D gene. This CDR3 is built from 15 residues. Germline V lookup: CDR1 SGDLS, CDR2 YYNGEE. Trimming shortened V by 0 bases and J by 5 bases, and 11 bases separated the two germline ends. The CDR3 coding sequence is TGTGCCAGCAGCGTAGGTGCGGCTGAGAATGAAAAACTGTTTTTT. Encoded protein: CASSVGAAENEKLFF.

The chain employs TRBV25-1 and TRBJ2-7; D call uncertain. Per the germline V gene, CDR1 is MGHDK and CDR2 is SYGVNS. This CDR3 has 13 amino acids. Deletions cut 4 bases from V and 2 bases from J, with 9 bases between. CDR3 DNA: TGTGCCAGCAGTGGTGGTGGCGCCTACGAGCAGTACTTC. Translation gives CASSGGGAYEQYF.

CDR3: CASSYPGFAEAFF. DNA of the CDR3: TGTGCCAGCAGTTACCCGGGCTTTGCTGAAGCTTTCTTT. This sequence joins TRBV6-5 and TRBJ1-1; D is ambiguous. The length of the CDR3 is 13 residues. V was pared by 2 bases and J by 6 bases, with 10 bases between. Germline V gene lookup returns CDR1 MNHEY and CDR2 SVGAGI.

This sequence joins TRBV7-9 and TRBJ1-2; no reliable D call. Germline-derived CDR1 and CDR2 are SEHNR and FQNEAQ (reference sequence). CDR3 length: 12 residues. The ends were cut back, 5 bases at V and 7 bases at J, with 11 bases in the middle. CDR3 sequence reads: CASSPRTAGYTF. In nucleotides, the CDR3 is TGTGCCAGCAGCCCCCGGACGGCTGGCTACACCTTC.

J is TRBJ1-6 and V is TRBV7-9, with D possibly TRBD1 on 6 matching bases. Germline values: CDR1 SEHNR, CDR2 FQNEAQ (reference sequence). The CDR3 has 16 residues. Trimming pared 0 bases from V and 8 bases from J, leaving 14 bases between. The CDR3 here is CASSLAGAPADSPLHF. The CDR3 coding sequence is TGTGCCAGCAGCTTAGCGGGGGCCCCAGCGGATTCACCCCTCCACTTT.

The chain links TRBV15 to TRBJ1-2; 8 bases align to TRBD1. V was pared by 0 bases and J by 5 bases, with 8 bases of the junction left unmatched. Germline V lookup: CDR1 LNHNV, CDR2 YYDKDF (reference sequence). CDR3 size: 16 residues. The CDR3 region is CATSRDLQTGGYGYTF. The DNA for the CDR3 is TGTGCCACCAGCAGAGATCTCCAAACAGGGGGGTATGGCTACACCTTC.

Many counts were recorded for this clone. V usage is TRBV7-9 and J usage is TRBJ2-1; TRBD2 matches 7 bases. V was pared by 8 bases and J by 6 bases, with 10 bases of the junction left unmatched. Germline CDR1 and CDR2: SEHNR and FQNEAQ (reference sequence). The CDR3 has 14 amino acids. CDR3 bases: TGTGCCAGCGCACCCGGGGGGTTCGGCAATGAGCAGTTCTTC. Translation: CASAPGGFGNEQFF.

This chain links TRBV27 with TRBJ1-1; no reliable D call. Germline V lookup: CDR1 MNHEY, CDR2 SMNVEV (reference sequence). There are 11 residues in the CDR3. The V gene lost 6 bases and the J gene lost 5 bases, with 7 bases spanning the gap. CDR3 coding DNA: TGTGCCAGCAGGGCGGGGACTGAAGCTTTCTTT. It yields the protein CASRAGTEAFF.